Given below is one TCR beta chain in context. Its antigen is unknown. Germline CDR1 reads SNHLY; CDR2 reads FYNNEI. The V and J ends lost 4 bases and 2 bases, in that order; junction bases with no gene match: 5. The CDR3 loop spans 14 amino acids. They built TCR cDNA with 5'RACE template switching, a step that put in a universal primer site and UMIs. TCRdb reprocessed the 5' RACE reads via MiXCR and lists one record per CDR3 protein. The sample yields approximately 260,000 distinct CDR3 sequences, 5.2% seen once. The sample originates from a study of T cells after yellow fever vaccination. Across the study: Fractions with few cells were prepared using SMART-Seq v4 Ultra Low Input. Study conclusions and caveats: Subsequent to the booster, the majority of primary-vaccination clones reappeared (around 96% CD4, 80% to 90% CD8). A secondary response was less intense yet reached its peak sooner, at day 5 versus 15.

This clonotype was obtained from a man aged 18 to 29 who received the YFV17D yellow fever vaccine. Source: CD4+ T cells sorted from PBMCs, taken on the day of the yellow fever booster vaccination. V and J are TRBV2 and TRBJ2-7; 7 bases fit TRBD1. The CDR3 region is CASSGTGVAYEQYV. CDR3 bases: TGTGCCAGCAGTGGGACAGGCGTAGCCTACGAGCAGTACGTC.